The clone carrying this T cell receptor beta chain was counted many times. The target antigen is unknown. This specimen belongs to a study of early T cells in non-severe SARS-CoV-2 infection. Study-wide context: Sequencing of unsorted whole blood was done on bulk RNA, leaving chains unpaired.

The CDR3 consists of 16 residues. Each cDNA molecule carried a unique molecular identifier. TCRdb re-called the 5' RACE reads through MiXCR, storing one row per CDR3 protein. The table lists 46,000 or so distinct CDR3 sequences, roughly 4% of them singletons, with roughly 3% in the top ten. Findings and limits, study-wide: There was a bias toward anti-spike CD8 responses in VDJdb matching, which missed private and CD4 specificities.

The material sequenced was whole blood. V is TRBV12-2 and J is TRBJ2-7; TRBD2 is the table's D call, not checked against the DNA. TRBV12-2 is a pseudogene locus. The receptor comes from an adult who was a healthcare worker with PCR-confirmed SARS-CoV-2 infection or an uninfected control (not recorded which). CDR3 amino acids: CASRLGQPMGHYEQYF. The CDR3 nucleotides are TGTGCAAGTCGCTTAGGGCAGCCAATGGGCCACTACGAGCAGTACTTC.